The 23 T cell receptor beta chains below come from one sample, sequenced in a study of blood T cell repertoires in COVID-19. TCRdb's copy holds only in-frame clones and misses some; the assay was immunoSEQ multiplex PCR. The sample comprises around 120,000 clones, roughly nine tenths of which are singletons, and approximately 31% rests with the top ten. Sequences were obtained from peripheral blood. These receptors were obtained from a woman over 75 with acute or convalescent COVID-19.

The V and J genes are TRBV4-3 and TRBJ2-7; 8 bases map to TRBD1. The CDR3 is 14 residues long. Trimming at V came to 4 bases and at J to 3 bases, leaving 5 bases not matched to a gene. CDR1 and CDR2 (germline): LGHNA, YSLEER. CDR3 region: CASSPGQAIYEQYF. The CDR3, as DNA: TGCGCCAGCAGCCCGGGACAGGCGATCTACGAGCAGTACTTC.

The chain links TRBV11-2 to TRBJ2-3, with D tentatively TRBD2 (5 bases). The CDR3 consists of 18 residues. Per germline, CDR1 SGHAT and CDR2 FQNNGV. Trimming shortened V by 5 bases and J by 1 base, and 22 bases separated the two germline ends. As DNA, the CDR3 is TGTGCCAGCAGCACCGGGGTCCTGCTCGATCTGGGCACAGATACGCAGTATTTT. It encodes CASSTGVLLDLGTDTQYF.

This chain links TRBV14 with TRBJ1-1, with a weak D call TRBD1 (5 bases). The germline CDR1 and CDR2 sequences are SGHDN and FVKESK. With 3 bases removed from V and 4 bases from J, the gap between germline ends came to 12 bases. There are 14 residues in the CDR3. For the CDR3, the DNA is TGTGCCAGCAGCCAGATGAGGGGAGGCACTGAAGCTTTCTTT. It translates to CASSQMRGGTEAFF.

This clone was counted a single time. This sequence joins TRBV6-5 and TRBJ2-7; D is uncertain. The CDR3 sequence is 12 residues long. Trimming shortened V by 5 bases and J by 0 bases, and 5 bases separated the two germline ends. Germline values: CDR1 MNHEY, CDR2 SVGAGI. The CDR3 coding sequence is TGTGCCAGCAGTCCTAGCTCCTACGAGCAGTACTTC. Translation gives CASSPSSYEQYF.

CDR3 residues: CASSEVWDTSGNTIYF. CDR3 bases: TGTGCCAGCAGTGAAGTTTGGGACACCTCTGGAAACACCATATATTTT. The chain recombines TRBV25-1 with TRBJ1-3, with a weak D call TRBD1 (6 bases). From germline, CDR1 is MGHDK and CDR2 SYGVNS. V lost 2 bases, J lost 0 bases, and 11 bases lay in between. This CDR3 comprises 16 residues.

The chain carries TRBV5-1 and TRBJ2-5; D possibly corresponds to TRBD2 (5 bases). Trimming left V 1 base short and J 4 bases short, with 14 bases between. The CDR3 is made up of 15 amino acids. CDR1 is SGHRS and CDR2 is YFSETQ in the germline V gene. CDR3 nucleotides: TGCGCCAGCAGCTTGAGTCGGGGATTCTTAGAGACCCAGTACTTC. Translated: CASSLSRGFLETQYF.

The V and J genes are TRBV5-6 and TRBJ2-1; 12 bases line up with TRBD2. This CDR3 region has 15 residues. Germline trimming cut 0 bases from V and 7 bases from J; bases unmatched to any gene: 2. Germline V gives CDR1 SGHDT, CDR2 YYEEEE. CDR3: CASSLELAGGNEQFF. The CDR3 nucleotides read TGTGCCAGCAGCTTGGAACTAGCGGGGGGAAATGAGCAGTTCTTC.

The V and J genes are TRBV3-1 (or the pseudogene TRBV3-2) and TRBJ2-3, with TRBD2 matching 8 bases. From germline, CDR1 is LGHDT and CDR2 YNNKEL (reference sequence). V shed 0 bases, J shed 8 bases, and the junction held 16 bases outside the gene matches. The CDR3 runs 18 residues. The chain's CDR3 is CASSQDYRGGAKRGTQYF. Here the CDR3 DNA reads TGTGCCAGCAGCCAAGATTACCGGGGGGGAGCTAAGAGAGGTACGCAGTATTTT.

The chain employs TRBV19 and TRBJ1-6, with 9 bases lining up with TRBD1. V dropped 5 bases and J dropped 7; count of bases not matched to a gene: 6. The CDR3 spans 15 residues. Germline V gene data show CDR1 as LNHDA and CDR2 as SQIVND (reference sequence). Written as DNA, the CDR3 is TGTGCCAGTAGTCTCCCACAGGGGGCGAATTCACCCCTCCACTTT. Amino acids: CASSLPQGANSPLHF.

V is TRBV24-1 and J is TRBJ2-2; weak D call: TRBD1 (6 bases). Germline V gene sequence: CDR1 KGHDR, CDR2 SFDVKD. V lost 7 bases, J lost 0 bases, and 11 bases lay in between. The CDR3 is 15 residues long. For the CDR3, the DNA is TGTGCCACCAGAGAGGACAGCACGAACACCGGGGAGCTGTTTTTT. It codes for CATREDSTNTGELFF.

The chain has TRBV7-9 and TRBJ1-2, with 9 bases matching TRBD1. The CDR3 spans 16 residues. Germline trimming cut 3 bases from V and 3 bases from J; bases unmatched to any gene: 8. The germline V gene encodes CDR1 SEHNR and CDR2 FQNEAQ (reference sequence). CDR3 DNA: TGTGCCAGCAGCTTCTCACAGGGGGCGGGCGACTATGGCTACACCTTC. Translation: CASSFSQGAGDYGYTF.

The chain uses TRBV19 and TRBJ1-1; D unclear. Germline CDR1 and CDR2: LNHDA and SQIVND (reference sequence). Trimming pared 1 base from V and 0 bases from J, leaving 6 bases between. The CDR3 spans 14 residues. CDR3 sequence reads: CASSIGNMNTEAFF. In DNA form, the CDR3 reads TGTGCCAGTAGTATAGGTAACATGAACACTGAAGCTTTCTTT.

This clone has just one count. The genes are TRBV5-1 and TRBJ2-3; 8 bases match TRBD1. Unmatched junction bases numbered 6, after V lost 5 bases and J lost 1 base. From germline, CDR1 is SGHRS and CDR2 YFSETQ. The CDR3 extends over 15 amino acids. The CDR3 DNA reads as TGCGCCAGCAGAATAACAGGGGGAGGCACAGATACGCAGTATTTT. As protein: CASRITGGGTDTQYF.

The chain carries TRBV7-9 and TRBJ2-2, with D maybe TRBD1 (5 bases). The germline V gene has CDR1 SEHNR and CDR2 FQNEAQ (reference sequence). The CDR3 is 15 residues long. V lost 6 bases, J lost 6 bases, and 17 bases lay in between. DNA for the CDR3: TGTGCCAGCAGGCCAGATAGGACACCCCCCGGGGAGCTGTTTTTT. Translating gives CASRPDRTPPGELFF.

CDR3 DNA: TGTGCCACCAGTGACAGGGTTTATCAAGAGACCCAGTACTTC. As protein: CATSDRVYQETQYF. The chain links TRBV24-1 to TRBJ2-5; D is possibly TRBD1 (5 bases). V dropped 4 bases and J dropped 2 bases, with 10 bases sitting between them. CDR1 and CDR2 (germline): KGHDR, SFDVKD. The length of the CDR3 is 14 residues.

This chain joins TRBV6-5 and TRBJ2-1; TRBD1 is a possible D gene (6 bases). In germline, CDR1 is MNHEY, CDR2 SVGAGI. The CDR3 consists of 16 residues. V was pared by 0 bases and J by 7 bases, with 16 bases between. DNA of the CDR3: TGTGCCAGCAGTTACTCGAGGTCGGCAGGGGCGAATGAGCAGTTCTTC. This sequence encodes CASSYSRSAGANEQFF.

This chain links TRBV28 with TRBJ1-2; TRBD1 matches 9 bases. Germline V lookup: CDR1 MDHEN, CDR2 SYDVKM. Trimming cost V 6 bases and J 2 bases; bases outside gene matches: 7. The CDR3 contains 15 residues. Written as DNA, the CDR3 is TGTGCCAGCAGCCCCGGGACAGGGAACAACTATGGCTACACCTTC. It encodes CASSPGTGNNYGYTF.

V and J are TRBV14 and TRBJ2-3; D unclear. CDR1 and CDR2 (germline): SGHDN, FVKESK. Deletions cut 3 bases from V and 2 bases from J, with 3 bases between. The CDR3 has 12 residues. The CDR3 DNA reads TGTGCCAGCAGCCAGGCCACAGATACGCAGTATTTT. Its protein is CASSQATDTQYF.

The V call is TRBV7-9, the J call TRBJ2-4, with 7 nucleotides matching TRBD1. Looked up from germline, CDR1 is SEHNR and CDR2 is FQNEAQ (reference sequence). The CDR3 is 18 amino acids. The V and J ends lost 1 base and 0 bases, in that order; junction bases with no gene match: 9. The CDR3 DNA sequence: TGTGCCAGCAGCTTAGGAAGCCGGGACAGAGTAGCCAAAAACATTCAGTACTTC. The encoded protein is CASSLGSRDRVAKNIQYF.

With respect to this clone: One end of the junction varies from germline; a read error may be responsible. The chain recombines TRBV27 with TRBJ2-7; tentative D call: TRBD1 (6 bases). The CDR3 has 11 amino acids. Germline V lookup: CDR1 MNHEY, CDR2 SMNVEV (reference sequence). This CDR3 is CASSLDRMLPF. As DNA, the CDR3 is TGTGCCAGCAGTTTAGACAGGATGCTTCCCTTC.

This clone was picked up one time. The chain links TRBV6-6 to TRBJ2-7, with 9 bases matching TRBD1. Germline CDR1 MNHNY, CDR2 SVGAGI (reference sequence). Trimming removed 8 bases from V and 0 bases from J; junction bases left unmatched: 5. This CDR3 contains 14 residues. CDR3 residues: CASGRQGGSYEQYF. CDR3 nucleotides: TGTGCCAGCGGAAGACAGGGGGGCTCCTACGAGCAGTACTTC.

This chain connects TRBV9 to TRBJ1-1; tentative D call: TRBD1 (5 bases). The germline V gene has CDR1 SGDLS and CDR2 YYNGEE. The V end lost 2 bases, the J end lost 6 bases, and 17 bases lay between the germline ends. This CDR3 comprises 15 residues. The CDR3 DNA reads TGTGCCAGCAGCGTTGTTGACAGCCAATTACCTGAAGCTTTCTTT. As protein: CASSVVDSQLPEAFF. The whole variable domain, filled in from reference TRBV9 and TRBJ1-1, reads DSGVTQTPKHLITATGQRVTLRCSPRSGDLSVYWYQQSLDQGLQFLIQYYNGEERAKGNILERFSAQQFPDLHSELNLSSLELGDSALYFCASSVVDSQLPEAFFGQGTRLTVV.

The rearrangement joins TRBV28 to TRBJ1-2; D uncertain. Trimming stripped 7 bases from V and 4 bases from J, with 10 bases between. This CDR3 comprises 12 residues. Germline loops: CDR1 MDHEN, CDR2 SYDVKM. The CDR3, as DNA: TGTGCCAGCAACACGGGATTCTATGGCTACACCTTC. Amino acids: CASNTGFYGYTF.